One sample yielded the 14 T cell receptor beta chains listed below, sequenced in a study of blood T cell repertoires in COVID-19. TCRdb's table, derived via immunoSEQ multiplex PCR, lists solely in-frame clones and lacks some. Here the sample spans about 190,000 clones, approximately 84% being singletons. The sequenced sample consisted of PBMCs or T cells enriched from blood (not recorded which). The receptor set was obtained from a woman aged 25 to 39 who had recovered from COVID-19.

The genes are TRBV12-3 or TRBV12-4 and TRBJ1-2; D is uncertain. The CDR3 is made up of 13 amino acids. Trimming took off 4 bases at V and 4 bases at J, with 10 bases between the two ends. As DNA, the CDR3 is TGTGCCAGCAGTTCCGGGTTCCTCTATGGCTACACCTTC. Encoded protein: CASSSGFLYGYTF.

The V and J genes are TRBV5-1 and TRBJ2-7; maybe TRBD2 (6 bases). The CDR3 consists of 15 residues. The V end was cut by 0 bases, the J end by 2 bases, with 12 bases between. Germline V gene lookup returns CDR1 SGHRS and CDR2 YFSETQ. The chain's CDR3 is CASSLVPGGTYEQYF. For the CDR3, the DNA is TGCGCCAGCAGCTTGGTCCCCGGCGGGACCTACGAGCAGTACTTC.

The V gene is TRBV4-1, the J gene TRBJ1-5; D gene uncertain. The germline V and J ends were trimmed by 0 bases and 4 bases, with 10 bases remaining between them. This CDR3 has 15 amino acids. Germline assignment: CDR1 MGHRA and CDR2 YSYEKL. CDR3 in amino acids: CASSQDQEGNQPQHF. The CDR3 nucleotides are TGCGCCAGCAGCCAAGATCAGGAGGGTAATCAGCCCCAGCATTTT.

CDR3 sequence (DNA): TGCGCCAGCAGCATCGGGACAGAAAGGACGGCTTTCTTT. Protein product: CASSIGTERTAFF. The chain employs TRBV5-1 and TRBJ1-1, with 7 bases matching TRBD1. V lost 4 bases, J lost 11 bases, and 11 bases stayed unmatched. The V gene's germline CDR1 is SGHRS and CDR2 YFSETQ. The CDR3 is 13 residues long.

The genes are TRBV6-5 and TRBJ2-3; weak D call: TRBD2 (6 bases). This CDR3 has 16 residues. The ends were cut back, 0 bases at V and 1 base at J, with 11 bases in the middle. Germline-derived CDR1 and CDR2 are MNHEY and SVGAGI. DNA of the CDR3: TGTGCCAGCAGTTACTCGGCGGGGAGCCGCACAGATACGCAGTATTTT. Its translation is CASSYSAGSRTDTQYF.

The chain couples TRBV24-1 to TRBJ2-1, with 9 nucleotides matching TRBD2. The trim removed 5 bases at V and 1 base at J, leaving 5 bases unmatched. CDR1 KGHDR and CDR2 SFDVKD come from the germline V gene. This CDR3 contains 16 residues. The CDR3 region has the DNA TGTGCCACCAGTGTCAGCGGGGGGTGGTCCTACAATGAGCAGTTCTTC. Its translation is CATSVSGGWSYNEQFF.

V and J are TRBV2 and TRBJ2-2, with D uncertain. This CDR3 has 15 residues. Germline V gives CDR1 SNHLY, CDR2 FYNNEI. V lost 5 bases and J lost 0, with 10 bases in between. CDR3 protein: CASSRADSNTGELFF. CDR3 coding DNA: TGTGCCAGCAGTAGAGCAGACTCGAACACCGGGGAGCTGTTTTTT.

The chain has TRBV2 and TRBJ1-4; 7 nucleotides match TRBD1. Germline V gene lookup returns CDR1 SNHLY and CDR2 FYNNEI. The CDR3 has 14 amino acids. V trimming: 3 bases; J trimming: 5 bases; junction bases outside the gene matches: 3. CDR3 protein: CASSDGQANEKLFF. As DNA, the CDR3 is TGTGCCAGCAGTGACGGACAGGCCAATGAAAAACTGTTTTTT. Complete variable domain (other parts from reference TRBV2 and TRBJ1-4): EPEVTQTPSHQVTQMGQEVILRCVPISNHLYFYWYRQILGQKVEFLVSFYNNEISEKSEIFDDQFSVERPDGSNFTLKIRSTKLEDSAMYFCASSDGQANEKLFFGSGTQLSVL.

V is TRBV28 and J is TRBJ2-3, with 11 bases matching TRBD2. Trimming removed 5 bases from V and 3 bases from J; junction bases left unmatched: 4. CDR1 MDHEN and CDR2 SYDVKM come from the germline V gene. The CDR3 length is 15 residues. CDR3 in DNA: TGTGCCAGCAGTCGTATAGCGGGAGGGACAGATACGCAGTATTTT. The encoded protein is CASSRIAGGTDTQYF.

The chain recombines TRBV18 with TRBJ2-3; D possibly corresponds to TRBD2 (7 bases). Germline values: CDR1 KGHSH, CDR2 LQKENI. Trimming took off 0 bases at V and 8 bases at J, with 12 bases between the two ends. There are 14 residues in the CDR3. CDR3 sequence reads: CASSPPGGRGTQYF. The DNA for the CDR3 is TGTGCCAGCTCACCACCGGGGGGGCGTGGTACGCAGTATTTT.

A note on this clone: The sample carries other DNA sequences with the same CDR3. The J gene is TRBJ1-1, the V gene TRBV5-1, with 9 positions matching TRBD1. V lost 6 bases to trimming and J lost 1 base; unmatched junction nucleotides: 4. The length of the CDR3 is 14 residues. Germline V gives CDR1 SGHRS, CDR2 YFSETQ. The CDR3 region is CASTTTGGNTEAFF. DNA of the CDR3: TGCGCCAGCACCACGACAGGGGGGAACACTGAAGCTTTCTTT.

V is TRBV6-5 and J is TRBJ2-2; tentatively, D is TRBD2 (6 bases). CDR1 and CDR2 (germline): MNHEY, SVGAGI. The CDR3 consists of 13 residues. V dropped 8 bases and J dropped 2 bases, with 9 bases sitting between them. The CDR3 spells CASVDYNTGELFF. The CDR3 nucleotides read TGTGCCAGCGTGGACTACAACACCGGGGAGCTGTTTTTT.

This chain's CDR3 is CASSLPDRNTEAFF. In DNA, the CDR3 is TGTGCCAGCAGCTTGCCGGACAGGAACACTGAAGCTTTCTTT. This chain uses TRBV5-4 with TRBJ1-1; TRBD1 might be the D (6 bases). V was shortened by 1 base and J by 1 base, with 8 bases between the two germline ends. From germline, CDR1 is SGHNT and CDR2 YYREEE (reference sequence). The CDR3 is 14 amino acids.

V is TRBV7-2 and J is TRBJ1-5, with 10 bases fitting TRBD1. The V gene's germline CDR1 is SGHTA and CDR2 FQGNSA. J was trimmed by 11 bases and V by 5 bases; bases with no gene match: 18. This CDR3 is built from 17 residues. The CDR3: CASSPGTGAIGGWTQHF. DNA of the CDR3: TGTGCCAGCAGCCCCGGGACAGGGGCGATCGGTGGTTGGACCCAGCATTTT.